These T cell receptor beta chains were read from a single sample in a study of radiotherapy plus CTLA-4 blockade in lung cancer. Clones were sequenced by immunoSEQ multiplex PCR, and TCRdb holds only the in-frame ones, with some missing. The data hold around 80,000 clones, with just under 75% observed a single time. Source: peripheral blood, taken from a patient treated with radiotherapy plus ipilimumab. The origin of the receptors is a human donor with non-small cell lung cancer whose response to radiotherapy plus ipilimumab could not be evaluated. Each CDR3 is given with its conserved first and last residue. D genes are given only for firm matches. Some rows mark clone size as missing; the rest say once, few, many or name a class of expanded clone.

CDR3 protein	CDR3 DNA	V gene	D gene	clone size	J gene
CASSPRGLINTEAFF	TGTGCCAGCAGTCCCCGGGGTCTCATCAACACTGAAGCTTTCTTT	TRBV27	NA	NA	TRBJ1-1
CASSPNDGDNEQFF	TGTGCCAGCAGCCCCAACGACGGGGACAATGAGCAGTTCTTC	TRBV9	NA	NA	TRBJ2-1
CASSQDQPTSGETQYF	TGTGCCAGCAGCCAAGACCAGCCCACTAGCGGGGAGACCCAGTACTTC	TRBV4-1	TRBD2	few	TRBJ2-5
CASSPGVLSGANVLTF	TGTGCCAGCAGTCCCGGGGTTCTCTCTGGGGCCAACGTCCTGACTTTC	TRBV2	NA	NA	TRBJ2-6
CASSASPGLEAFF	TGTGCCAGCAGCGCCAGTCCAGGCCTTGAAGCTTTCTTT	TRBV7-3	NA	NA	TRBJ1-1
CASIWRDYGYTF	TGTGCCAGCATATGGCGGGACTATGGCTACACCTTC	TRBV2	NA	NA	TRBJ1-2
CSVTQRAPMNTEAFF	TGCAGCGTGACCCAGAGGGCCCCCATGAACACTGAAGCTTTCTTT	TRBV29-1	NA	NA	TRBJ1-1
CASSSGRGASYEQYF	TGTGCCAGTAGTAGTGGCAGGGGAGCCTCCTACGAGCAGTACTTC	TRBV19	NA	NA	TRBJ2-7
CASSQGTSGGGETQYF	TGCGCCAGCAGCCAAGGGACTAGCGGGGGGGGAGAGACCCAGTACTTC	TRBV4-1	TRBD2	NA	TRBJ2-5
CASSYGSSGGLDTQYF	TGTGCCAGCAGCTACGGCAGTAGCGGGGGACTAGATACGCAGTATTTT	TRBV11-2	TRBD2	NA	TRBJ2-3
CSVDPGRGPNEQFF	TGCAGCGTTGACCCCGGGAGAGGTCCCAATGAGCAGTTCTTC	TRBV29-1	NA	NA	TRBJ2-1